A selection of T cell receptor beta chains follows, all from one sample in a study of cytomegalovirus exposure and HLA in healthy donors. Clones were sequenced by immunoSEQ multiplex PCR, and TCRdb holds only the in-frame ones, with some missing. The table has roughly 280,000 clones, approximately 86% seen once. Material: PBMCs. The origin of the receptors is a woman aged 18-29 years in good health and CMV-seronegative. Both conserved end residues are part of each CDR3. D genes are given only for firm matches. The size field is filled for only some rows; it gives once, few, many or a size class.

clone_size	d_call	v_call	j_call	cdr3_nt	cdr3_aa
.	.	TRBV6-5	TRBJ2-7	TGTGCCAGCAGTTACTCTGACCTAGCTGGGCAGTACTTC	CASSYSDLAGQYF
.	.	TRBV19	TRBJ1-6	TGTGCCAGTCAACCAACAGGGCTCTCCTATAATTCACCCCTCCACTTT	CASQPTGLSYNSPLHF
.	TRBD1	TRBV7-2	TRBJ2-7	TGTGCCAGCAGCTCAAAGACAGGGTGGGGCGAGCAGTACTTC	CASSSKTGWGEQYF
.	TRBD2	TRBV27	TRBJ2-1	TGTGCCAGCAGTTCGGGACTAGCGGACAATGAGCAGTTCTTC	CASSSGLADNEQFF
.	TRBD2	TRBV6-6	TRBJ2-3	TGTGCCAGCAGTGATACTAGCGGGGTAGATACGCAGTATTTT	CASSDTSGVDTQYF
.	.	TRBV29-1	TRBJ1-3	TGCAGCGTCCAGGGCTCTGGAAACACCATATATTTT	CSVQGSGNTIYF
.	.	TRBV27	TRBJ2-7	TGTGCCAGCAGTTTAACGGGAGAATCGGGACTTAGCTCCTACGAGCAGTACTTC	CASSLTGESGLSSYEQYF
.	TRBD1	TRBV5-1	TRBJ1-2	TGCGCCAGCAGCCTAGGGACAGACGTCGTTAACTATGGCTACACCTTC	CASSLGTDVVNYGYTF
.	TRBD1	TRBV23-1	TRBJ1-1	TGCGCCAGCTCTGGACAGGGTGGCACTGAAGCTTTCTTT	CASSGQGGTEAFF
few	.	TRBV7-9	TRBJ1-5	TGTGCCAGCAGCTTAGGTGTCCAAAATCAGCCCCAGCATTTT	CASSLGVQNQPQHF
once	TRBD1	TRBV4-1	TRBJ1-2	TGCGCCAGCAGTCGCACGGACCAGGGGGGTAACTATGGCTACACCTTC	CASSRTDQGGNYGYTF
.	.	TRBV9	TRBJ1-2	TGTGCCAGCAGCGTAGGGGGCGGCACCGGCCCTTATGGCTACACCTTC	CASSVGGGTGPYGYTF
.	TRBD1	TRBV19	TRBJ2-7	TGTGCCAGCCGAGGGACAGTAGCCTACGAGCAGTACTTC	CASRGTVAYEQYF
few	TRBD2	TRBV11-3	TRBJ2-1	TGTGCCAGCAGCTTAGGGGCGGGAGGGAAGCAGTTCTTC	CASSLGAGGKQFF
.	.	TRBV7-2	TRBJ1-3	TGTGCCAGCAGCTTGGTTGGTGGCGGGAACTCTGGAAACACCATATATTTT	CASSLVGGGNSGNTIYF
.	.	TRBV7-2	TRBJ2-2	TGTGCCAGCAGCTTTTCAGGGACAACGAACACCGGGGAGCTGTTTTTT	CASSFSGTTNTGELFF